This T cell receptor beta chain derives from a study of CD8+ T cells in alopecia areata. Notes on the study in general: An increase in clonality over normal scalp was evident in lesional scalp, especially alopecia totalis/universalis. Scalp data also include sequences from resident alphabeta T cells of normal skin.

Treatment reported: oral pan-JAK inhibitor, 5-10 mg twice daily. With regard to this clone: Its specificity is not known.

Sequencing relied on a cDNA template that was reverse transcribed from extracted RNA. Using immunoSEQ multiplex PCR, the repertoire was profiled, and TCRdb retains in-frame clones only, with some absent. The sample contains under 350,000 clones, over 45% of which appear only once. The germline CDR1 and CDR2 sequences are SNHLY and FYNNEI. The CDR3 sequence is 13 residues long. V was clipped by 6 bases and J by 2 bases, with 10 bases between them. The chain is built from TRBV2 and TRBJ1-1; maybe TRBD1 (5 bases). Specimen: CD4+ T cells sorted from blood, collected at week 24, from a patient treated with tofacitinib. The clonotype originates from a human donor with alopecia areata. The CDR3 spells CASRDTLNTEAFF. DNA for the CDR3: TGTGCCAGCAGGGACACCCTAAACACTGAAGCTTTCTTT.